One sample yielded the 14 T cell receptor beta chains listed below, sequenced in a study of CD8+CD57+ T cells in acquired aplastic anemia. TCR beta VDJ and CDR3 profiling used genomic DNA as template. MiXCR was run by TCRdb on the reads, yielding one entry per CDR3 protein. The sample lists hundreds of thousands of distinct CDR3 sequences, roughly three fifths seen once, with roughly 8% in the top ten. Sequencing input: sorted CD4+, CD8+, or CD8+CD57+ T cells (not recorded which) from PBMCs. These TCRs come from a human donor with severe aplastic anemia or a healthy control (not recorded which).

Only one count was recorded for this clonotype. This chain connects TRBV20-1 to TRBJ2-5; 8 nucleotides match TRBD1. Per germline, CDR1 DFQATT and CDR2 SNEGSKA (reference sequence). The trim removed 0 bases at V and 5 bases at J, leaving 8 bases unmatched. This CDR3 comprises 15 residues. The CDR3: CSARDEGQGQETQYF. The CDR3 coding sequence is TGCAGTGCTAGAGATGAAGGACAGGGTCAGGAGACCCAGTACTTC.

In DNA form, the CDR3 reads TGTGCCAGCAGCTTCAGAGAACACCTTGCAACTAATGAAAAACTGTTTTTT. This sequence encodes CASSFREHLATNEKLFF. The chain couples TRBV7-9 to TRBJ1-4; D gene ambiguous. Deletions cut 3 bases from V and 0 bases from J, with 14 bases between. This CDR3 region has 17 residues. Germline assignment: CDR1 SEHNR and CDR2 FQNEAQ (reference sequence).

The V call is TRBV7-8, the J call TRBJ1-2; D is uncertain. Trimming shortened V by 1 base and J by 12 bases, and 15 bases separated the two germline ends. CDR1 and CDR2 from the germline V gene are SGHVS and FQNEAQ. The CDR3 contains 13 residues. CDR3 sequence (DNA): TGTGCCAGCAGCTTAGGTGTTAGGGAATTGAACACCTTC. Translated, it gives CASSLGVRELNTF.

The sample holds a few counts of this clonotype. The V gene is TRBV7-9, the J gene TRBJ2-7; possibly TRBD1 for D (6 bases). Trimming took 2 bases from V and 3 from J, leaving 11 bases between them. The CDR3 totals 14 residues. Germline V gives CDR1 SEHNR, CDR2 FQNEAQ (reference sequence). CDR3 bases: TGTGCCAGCAGCTTATCGGACAGAAACTACGAGCAGTACTTC. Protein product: CASSLSDRNYEQYF.

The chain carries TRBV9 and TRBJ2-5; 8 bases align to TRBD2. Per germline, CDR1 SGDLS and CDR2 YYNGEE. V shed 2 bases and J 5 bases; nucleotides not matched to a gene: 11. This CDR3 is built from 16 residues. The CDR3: CASSVAGAGVEETQYF. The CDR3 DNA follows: TGTGCCAGCAGCGTTGCCGGAGCGGGGGTGGAGGAGACCCAGTACTTC.

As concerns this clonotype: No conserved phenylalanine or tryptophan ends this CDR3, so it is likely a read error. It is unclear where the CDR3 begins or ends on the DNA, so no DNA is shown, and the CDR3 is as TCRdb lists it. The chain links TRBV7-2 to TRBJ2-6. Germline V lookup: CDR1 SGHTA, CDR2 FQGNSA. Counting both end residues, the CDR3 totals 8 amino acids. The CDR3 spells CASSLMTS.

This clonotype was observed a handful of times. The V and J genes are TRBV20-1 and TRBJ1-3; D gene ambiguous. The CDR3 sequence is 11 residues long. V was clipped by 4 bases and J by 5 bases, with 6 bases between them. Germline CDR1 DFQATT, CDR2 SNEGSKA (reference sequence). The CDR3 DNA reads TGCAGTGCTATCCGGAGAAACACCATATATTTT. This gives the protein CSAIRRNTIYF.

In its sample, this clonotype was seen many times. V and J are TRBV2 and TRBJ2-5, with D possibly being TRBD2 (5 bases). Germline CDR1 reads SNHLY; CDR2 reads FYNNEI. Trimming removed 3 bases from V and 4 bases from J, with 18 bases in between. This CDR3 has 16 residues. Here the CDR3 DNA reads TGTGCCAGCAGTGACCCAGCCGGTAACGGAGGAGAGACCCAGTACTTC. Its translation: CASSDPAGNGGETQYF.

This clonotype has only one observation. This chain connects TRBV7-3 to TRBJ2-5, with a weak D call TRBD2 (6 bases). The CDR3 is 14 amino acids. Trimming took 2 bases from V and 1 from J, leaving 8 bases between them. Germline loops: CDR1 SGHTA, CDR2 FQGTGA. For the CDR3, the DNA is TGTGCCAGCAGCTTATACGGGGGCCAAGAGACCCAGTACTTC. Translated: CASSLYGGQETQYF. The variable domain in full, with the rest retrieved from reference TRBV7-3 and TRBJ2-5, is GAGVSQTPSNKVTEKGKYVELRCDPISGHTALYWYRQSLGQGPEFLIYFQGTGAADDSGLPNDRFFAVRPEGSVSTLKIQRTERGDSAVYLCASSLYGGQETQYFGPGTRLLVL.

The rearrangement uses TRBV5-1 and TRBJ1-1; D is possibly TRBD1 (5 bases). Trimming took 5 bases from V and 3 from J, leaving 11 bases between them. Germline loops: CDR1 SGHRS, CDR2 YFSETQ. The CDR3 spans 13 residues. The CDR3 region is CASSPTADTEAFF. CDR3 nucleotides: TGCGCCAGCAGTCCGACAGCCGACACTGAAGCTTTCTTT.

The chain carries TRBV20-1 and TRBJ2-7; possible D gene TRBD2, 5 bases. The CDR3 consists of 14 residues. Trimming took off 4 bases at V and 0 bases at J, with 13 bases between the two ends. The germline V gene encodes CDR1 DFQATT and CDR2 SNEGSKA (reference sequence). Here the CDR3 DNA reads TGCAGTGCTACCCCTAGCAGCTTCTCCTACGAGCAGTACTTC. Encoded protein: CSATPSSFSYEQYF.

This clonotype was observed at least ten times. The DNA of the CDR3 is TGTGCCAGCAGTCCCCGAGGCTCCTACAATGAGCAGTTCTTC. Translated: CASSPRGSYNEQFF. The chain couples TRBV27 to TRBJ2-1; no definite D call. CDR3 length equals 14 residues. Germline assignment: CDR1 MNHEY and CDR2 SMNVEV (reference sequence). V lost 5 bases and J lost 0, with 8 bases in between.

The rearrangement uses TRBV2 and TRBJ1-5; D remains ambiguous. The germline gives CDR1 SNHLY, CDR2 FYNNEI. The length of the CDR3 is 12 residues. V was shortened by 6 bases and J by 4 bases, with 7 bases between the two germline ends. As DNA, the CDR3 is TGTGCCAGCAGGTCTTTGAATCAGCCCCAGCATTTT. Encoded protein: CASRSLNQPQHF.

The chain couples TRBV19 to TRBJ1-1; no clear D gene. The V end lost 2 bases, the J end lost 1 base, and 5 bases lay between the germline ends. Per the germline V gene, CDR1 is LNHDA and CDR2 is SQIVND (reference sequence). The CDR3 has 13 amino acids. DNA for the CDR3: TGTGCCAGTAGTATATCCCAGAACACTGAAGCTTTCTTT. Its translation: CASSISQNTEAFF. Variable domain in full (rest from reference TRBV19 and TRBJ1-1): DGGITQSPKYLFRKEGQNVTLSCEQNLNHDAMYWYRQDPGQGLRLIYYSQIVNDFQKGDIAEGYSVSREKKESFPLTVTSAQKNPTAFYLCASSISQNTEAFFGQGTRLTVV.